These T cell receptor beta chains were read from a single sample in a study of shared clonotypes between healthy human individuals. Method: immunoSEQ multiplex PCR; TCRdb's copy keeps in-frame clones and lacks some. This table has roughly 1 million clones, 65% to 75% appearing once. What was sequenced was memory CD4+ T cells sorted from blood. All receptors come from a man aged 18 to 35 in good health. Both conserved end residues are part of each CDR3. D genes are given only for firm matches. The listing skips clone size in some rows; elsewhere it reads once, few, many or a size class.

TRBV4-3	-	-	TRBJ1-1	CASSSRGRNTEAFF	TGCGCCAGCAGCTCCCGAGGGCGGAACACTGAAGCTTTCTTT
TRBV6-6	TRBD2	-	TRBJ2-1	CASRPGLAYNEQFF	TGTGCCAGCAGGCCGGGACTAGCGTACAATGAGCAGTTCTTC
TRBV19	TRBD1	-	TRBJ1-6	CATRQGAGSPLHF	TGTGCCACACGACAGGGGGCAGGTTCACCCCTCCACTTT
TRBV29-1	-	few	TRBJ1-6	CSVGQGGDHSPLHF	TGCAGCGTTGGGCAGGGAGGTGACCATTCACCCCTCCACTTT
TRBV5-1	-	-	TRBJ1-3	CASSLAPRASGNTIYF	TGCGCCAGCAGCTTGGCCCCCAGGGCGTCTGGAAACACCATATATTTT
TRBV4-1	-	-	TRBJ2-7	CASSQGRGASYGQYF	TGCGCCAGCAGCCAAGGAAGAGGGGCCTCCTACGGGCAGTACTTC
TRBV5-1	-	once	TRBJ2-3	CASSPRMGGPGDTQYF	TGCGCCAGCAGCCCCCGAATGGGGGGCCCGGGAGATACGCAGTATTTT
TRBV9	-	-	TRBJ1-2	CASSVDINYGYTF	TGTGCCAGCAGCGTAGATATTAACTATGGCTACACCTTC
TRBV7-2	-	many	TRBJ1-1	CASSTTVNTEAFF	TGTGCCAGCAGCACGACAGTGAACACTGAAGCTTTCTTT
TRBV7-2	-	many	TRBJ1-5	CASSLFPENQPQHF	TGTGCCAGCAGCTTATTCCCAGAGAATCAGCCCCAGCATTTT
TRBV29-1	-	-	TRBJ1-1	CSVEIRTLRQAFF	TGCAGCGTTGAAATACGTACCCTTAGGCAGGCTTTCTTT
TRBV10-2	TRBD1	-	TRBJ2-5	CASSEARDRGKTQYF	TGCGCCAGCAGTGAGGCCCGGGACAGGGGAAAGACCCAGTACTTC
TRBV25-1	-	-	TRBJ2-7	CASSGGGRYEQYF	TGTGCCAGCAGTGGAGGGGGTAGGTACGAGCAGTACTTC
TRBV5-1	TRBD1	-	TRBJ2-7	CASSLGPQGLGYEQYF	TGCGCCAGCAGCTTGGGGCCACAGGGGTTGGGCTACGAGCAGTACTTC
TRBV2	TRBD1	-	TRBJ1-1	CASTYRQGANTEAFF	TGTGCCAGCACGTATCGACAGGGCGCGAACACTGAAGCTTTCTTT
TRBV6-5	-	once	TRBJ2-2	CASRGHQNTGELFF	TGTGCCAGCAGGGGACACCAGAACACCGGGGAGCTGTTTTTT
TRBV30	TRBD1	-	TRBJ1-1	CAWSRTTGTEAFF	TGTGCCTGGAGCCGGACGACAGGGACTGAAGCTTTCTTT
TRBV30	-	few	TRBJ2-5	CAIIVKGRMGLSQETQYF	TGTGCCATTATCGTAAAGGGGAGAATGGGCCTCTCCCAAGAGACCCAGTACTTC
TRBV6-1	TRBD1	-	TRBJ2-4	CASSENPGQGKTKNIQYF	TGTGCCAGCAGTGAAAACCCGGGACAGGGGAAAACCAAAAACATTCAGTACTTC
TRBV10-3	TRBD2	-	TRBJ2-5	CAISPGTSGEETQYF	TGTGCCATCAGTCCCGGGACTAGCGGGGAAGAGACCCAGTACTTC
TRBV20-1	-	few	TRBJ2-7	CSARDVGEQYF	TGCAGTGCTAGAGATGTTGGGGAGCAGTACTTC
TRBV30	-	once	TRBJ2-7	CAWSRGTYGEQYF	TGTGCCTGGAGTAGAGGGACATACGGGGAGCAGTACTTC
TRBV6-4	TRBD1	-	TRBJ2-2	CASSQGALAGELFF	TGTGCCAGCAGTCAGGGGGCGTTGGCCGGGGAGCTGTTTTTT
TRBV19	-	-	TRBJ2-7	CASSIASSYEQYF	TGTGCCAGTAGTATTGCTAGTTCCTACGAGCAGTACTTC
TRBV19	-	once	TRBJ2-1	CASSSDSLFANEQFF	TGTGCCAGTAGTAGTGACTCACTATTCGCGAATGAGCAGTTCTTC
TRBV28	-	-	TRBJ2-5	CASSLGGRETQYF	TGTGCCAGCAGTTTGGGGGGCAGGGAGACCCAGTACTTC
TRBV4-2	-	few	TRBJ2-3	CASSQAGNSGTDTQYF	TGTGCCAGCAGCCAAGCAGGGAACTCAGGCACAGATACGCAGTATTTT
TRBV7-6	-	-	TRBJ2-7	CASSLGGTGIYEQYF	TGTGCCAGCAGCTTAGGGGGGACTGGTATATACGAGCAGTACTTC
TRBV6-1	TRBD2	-	TRBJ2-3	CASSEASSGRTDTQYF	TGTGCCAGCAGTGAAGCGTCTAGCGGTCGCACAGATACGCAGTATTTT
TRBV21-1	-	-	TRBJ2-3	CASSKVPEGRGGDTQYF	TGTGCCAGCAGCAAAGTACCAGAGGGCCGGGGAGGAGATACGCAGTATTTT
TRBV27	-	-	TRBJ1-1	CASSHTLMVRALDTEAFF	TGTGCCAGCAGTCATACCCTCATGGTGAGGGCGTTGGACACTGAAGCTTTCTTT
TRBV11-2	-	-	TRBJ2-7	CASSLGSQGYEQYF	TGTGCCAGCAGCTTAGGAAGCCAGGGCTACGAGCAGTACTTC
TRBV5-1	-	-	TRBJ1-6	CASSLDDNSPLHF	TGCGCCAGCAGCTTGGACGATAATTCACCCCTCCACTTT
TRBV6-5	TRBD2	-	TRBJ2-3	CASSYSRLSGGYTQYF	TGTGCCAGCAGTTACTCTCGACTGAGCGGGGGCTATACGCAGTATTTT
TRBV7-6	TRBD2	few	TRBJ2-1	CASSLKAGGEGYLTYNEQFF	TGTGCCAGCAGCTTAAAGGCGGGGGGGGAAGGGTATTTGACCTACAATGAGCAGTTCTTC
TRBV27	-	-	TRBJ1-6	CASSTHSDSPLHF	TGTGCCAGCAGTACCCATTCCGATTCACCCCTCCACTTT
TRBV9	-	-	TRBJ2-7	CASSVDSTGEQYF	TGTGCCAGCAGCGTGGATTCGACGGGGGAGCAGTACTTC
TRBV11-2	TRBD2	-	TRBJ2-5	CASSAGTSGGPQETQYF	TGTGCCAGCAGCGCCGGGACTAGCGGGGGCCCACAAGAGACCCAGTACTTC
TRBV18	TRBD1	-	TRBJ1-2	CASSRDRGIDYGYTF	TGTGCCAGCTCCCGAGACAGGGGAATAGACTATGGCTACACCTTC
TRBV18	-	-	TRBJ1-1	CASSPQRNTEAFF	TGTGCCAGCTCCCCACAAAGGAACACTGAAGCTTTCTTT
TRBV28	-	-	TRBJ2-3	CASSFVGLADTQYF	TGTGCCAGCAGTTTTGTAGGATTGGCAGATACGCAGTATTTT